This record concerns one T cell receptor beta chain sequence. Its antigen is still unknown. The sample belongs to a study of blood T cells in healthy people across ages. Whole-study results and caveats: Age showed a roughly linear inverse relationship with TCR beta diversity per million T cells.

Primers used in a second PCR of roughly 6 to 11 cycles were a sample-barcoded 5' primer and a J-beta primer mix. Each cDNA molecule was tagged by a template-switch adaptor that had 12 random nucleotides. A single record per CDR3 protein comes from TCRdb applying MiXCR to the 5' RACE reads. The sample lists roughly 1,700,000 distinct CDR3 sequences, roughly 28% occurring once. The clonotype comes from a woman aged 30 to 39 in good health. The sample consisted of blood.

The CDR3 protein is CSAFIAGVGNIQYF. DNA for the CDR3: TGCAGTGCTTTTATAGCGGGAGTGGGAAACATTCAGTACTTC. This chain uses TRBV20-1 with TRBJ2-4, with TRBD2 identical over 9 bases. The CDR3 loop spans 14 amino acids. Germline-derived CDR1 and CDR2 are DFQATT and SNEGSKA (reference sequence). The junction had 8 bases not matched to a gene; V was cut back by 5 bases and J by 6 bases.